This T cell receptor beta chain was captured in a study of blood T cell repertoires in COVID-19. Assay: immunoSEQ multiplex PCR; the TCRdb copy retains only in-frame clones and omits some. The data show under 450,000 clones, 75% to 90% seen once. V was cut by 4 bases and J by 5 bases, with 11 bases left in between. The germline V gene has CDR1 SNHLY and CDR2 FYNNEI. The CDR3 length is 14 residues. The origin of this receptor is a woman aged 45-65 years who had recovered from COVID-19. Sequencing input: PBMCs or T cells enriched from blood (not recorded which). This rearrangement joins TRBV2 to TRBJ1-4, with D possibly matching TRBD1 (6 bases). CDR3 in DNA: TGTGCCAGCAGTGCAGGGGTTGTAAATGAAAAACTGTTTTTT. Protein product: CASSAGVVNEKLFF.